The 19 T cell receptor beta chains in this list originate from one sample, sequenced in a study of human T cells and chemical hapten exposure. TCRdb re-analysed the RACE reads in MiXCR, keeping a single row per CDR3 protein. The sample yields 65,000 to 85,000 distinct CDR3 sequences, around 11% seen once. Indicated time point: patch test 1, 2 weeks after DPC sensitization. The treatment is: therapeutic diphenylcyclopropenone sensitization with weekly scalp DPC. Sequences were derived from whole blood, sampled in connection with sensitization to the hapten diphenylcyclopropenone (DPC). Source of these receptors: a woman aged 60-70 years with alopecia areata. Some clones in this sample may be carry-over from other donors' samples.

A single count supports this clonotype. The V call is TRBV3-1, the J call TRBJ1-1; no firm D call. Germline V gene lookup returns CDR1 LGHDT and CDR2 YNNKEL (reference sequence). The CDR3 contains 13 residues. Deletions cut 3 bases from V and 1 base from J, with 6 bases between. The CDR3 nucleotides read TGTGCCAGCAGCCACCTGACGAACACTGAAGCTTTCTTT. This codes for CASSHLTNTEAFF.

For this clonotype: This CDR3 is missing its conserved last phenylalanine or tryptophan, likely due to a read error. The CDR3 DNA is TGTGCCAGCAGCACCGGGACACCCACCGACAAGCAGTACCTC. Its protein product is CASSTGTPTDKQYL. V gene TRBV7-6 combines with J gene TRBJ2-7; possibly TRBD1 for D (6 bases). From germline, CDR1 is SGHVS and CDR2 FNYEAQ. The CDR3 covers 14 residues. V lost 5 bases and J lost 8, with 19 bases in between.

Ten or more counts support this clonotype. The genes are TRBV11-2 and TRBJ2-7; TRBD2 might be the D (7 bases). Germline V gene lookup returns CDR1 SGHAT and CDR2 FQNNGV. V lost 5 bases and J lost 6, with 17 bases in between. This CDR3 is 14 amino acids long. The CDR3 sequence: CASSRRDGGPEQYF. The DNA of the CDR3 is TGTGCCAGCAGCAGGAGGGACGGGGGGCCCGAGCAGTACTTC.

This chain links TRBV19 with TRBJ2-4; D may match TRBD1 or TRBD2 (6 bases each). Looked up from germline, CDR1 is LNHDA and CDR2 is SQIVND (reference sequence). This CDR3 contains 15 residues. The V end was cut by 11 bases, the J end by 2 bases, with 19 bases between. In DNA form, the CDR3 reads TGTGCCCCTAGGGGGGCAGGGGTCACCAAAAACATTCAGTACTTC. This translates into CAPRGAGVTKNIQYF. The variable domain in full, completed from reference TRBV19 and TRBJ2-4, reads DGGITQSPKYLFRKEGQNVTLSCEQNLNHDAMYWYRQDPGQGLRLIYYSQIVNDFQKGDIAEGYSVSREKKESFPLTVTSAQKNPTAFYLCAPRGAGVTKNIQYFGAGTRLSVL.

This clonotype was observed many times. The chain carries TRBV7-3 and TRBJ2-3; D gene ambiguous. This CDR3 contains 14 residues. V gave up 5 bases and J gave up 1 base, with 10 bases separating them. CDR1 and CDR2 from the germline V gene are SGHTA and FQGTGA. This CDR3 is CASSLARGTDTQYF. Here the CDR3 DNA reads TGTGCCAGCAGCCTCGCACGAGGCACAGATACGCAGTATTTT.

This chain connects TRBV29-1 to TRBJ2-1; no firm D call. With 4 bases removed from V and 4 bases from J, the gap between germline ends came to 8 bases. This CDR3 contains 12 residues. The germline gives CDR1 SQVTM, CDR2 ANQGSEA. The DNA of the CDR3 is TGCAGCGTTGCCGGGCATTACAATGAGCAGTTCTTC. Amino acid sequence: CSVAGHYNEQFF.

The CDR3 protein is CASSEIGTGELFF. CDR3 coding DNA: TGTGCCAGCAGTGAGATAGGGACCGGGGAGCTGTTTTTT. This sequence joins TRBV6-1 and TRBJ2-2, with D hard to call. In germline, CDR1 is MNHNS, CDR2 SASEGT. The CDR3 runs to 13 residues. V lost 3 bases and J lost 5, with 7 bases in between.

This clonotype was counted only a few times. This chain connects TRBV12-3 or TRBV12-4 to TRBJ1-3; D is unclear. Trimming pared 5 bases from V and 10 bases from J, leaving 12 bases between. This CDR3 is 12 amino acids long. CDR3 sequence (DNA): TGTGCCAGCAGTCCCGTGCAGCAAACCATATATTTT. It specifies CASSPVQQTIYF.

This clonotype has ten or more counts. The chain joins TRBV3-1 to TRBJ2-3; 9 nucleotides align to TRBD2. Trimming removed 0 bases from V and 12 bases from J; junction bases left unmatched: 1. Germline V gene lookup returns CDR1 LGHDT and CDR2 YNNKEL (reference sequence). The CDR3 extends over 12 amino acids. The CDR3 sequence is CASSQEGTSQYF. In nucleotides, the CDR3 is TGTGCCAGCAGCCAAGAGGGGACTAGCCAGTATTTT.

At least ten counts were recorded for this clonotype. The rearrangement links TRBV7-2 to TRBJ1-5; D remains unclear. Trimming cost V 1 base and J 3 bases, with 10 bases left between them. Per germline, CDR1 SGHTA and CDR2 FQGNSA. The CDR3 has 15 amino acids. CDR3 residues: CASSLVSGVNQPQHF. The CDR3 DNA reads as TGTGCCAGCAGCTTAGTCAGCGGTGTCAATCAGCCCCAGCATTTT.

This clonotype was recorded only once. The chain employs TRBV30 and TRBJ1-5; D is ambiguous. Germline V CDR1 and CDR2: GTSNPN, SVGIG (reference sequence). This CDR3 region has 15 residues. Trimming took off 0 bases at V and 0 bases at J, with 9 bases between the two ends. The CDR3 nucleotides read TGTGCCTGGAGTGTAGGGCAGACTAGCAATCAGCCCCAGCATTTT. Translating gives CAWSVGQTSNQPQHF. Full variable domain (outside the CDR3, taken from reference TRBV30 and TRBJ1-5): SQTIHQWPATLVQPVGSPLSLECTVEGTSNPNLYWYRQAAGRGLQLLFYSVGIGQISSEVPQNLSASRPQDRQFILSSKKLLLSDSGFYLCAWSVGQTSNQPQHFGDGTRLSIL.

The V gene is TRBV5-6, the J gene TRBJ2-5; D possibly corresponds to TRBD1 (5 bases). The germline V gene encodes CDR1 SGHDT and CDR2 YYEEEE. The CDR3 is 17 residues long. Deletions cut 6 bases from V and 5 bases from J, with 26 bases between. The CDR3 coding sequence is TGTGCCAGCAACTCCGGTGGGGCCGAAACAGTCCGGGAGACCCAGTACTTC. Amino acids: CASNSGGAETVRETQYF.

This clonotype was detected many times. The chain couples TRBV11-2 to TRBJ2-1, with a weak D call TRBD2 (5 bases). The CDR3 has 13 amino acids. Germline V CDR1 and CDR2: SGHAT, FQNNGV. Trimming stripped 1 base from V and 13 bases from J, with 14 bases between. CDR3 sequence: CASSLGASPFQFF. As DNA, the CDR3 is TGTGCCAGCAGCTTAGGAGCTAGCCCCTTCCAGTTCTTC.

By share, this clonotype ranks as medium-sized. This chain joins TRBV6-5 and TRBJ1-1; no reliable D call. The CDR3 spans 15 residues. Trimming removed 0 bases at V and 0 bases at J, with 8 bases between. Germline CDR1 and CDR2: MNHEY and SVGAGI. Here the CDR3 reads CASSYSMSMNTEAFF. The CDR3, as DNA: TGTGCCAGCAGTTACTCGATGTCCATGAACACTGAAGCTTTCTTT.

The chain has TRBV29-1 and TRBJ1-1; no firm D call. Germline lookup yields CDR1 SQVTM and CDR2 ANQGSEA. The CDR3 length is 13 residues. Between the trimmed V and J ends, which lost 7 bases and 1 base, there was a span of 13 bases. The CDR3 spells CSGTMGENTEAFF. CDR3 nucleotide sequence: TGCAGCGGGACGATGGGTGAGAACACTGAAGCTTTCTTT.

This clonotype was seen ten or more times. The J gene is TRBJ2-3, the V gene TRBV10-1; no definite D call. V lost 3 bases and J 0 bases, leaving 10 bases between the germline ends. Per the germline V gene, CDR1 is WNHNN and CDR2 is SYGVQD (reference sequence). The CDR3 has 15 residues. DNA of the CDR3: TGCGCCAGCAGTGATAGGTGGTGGAGCACAGATACGCAGTATTTT. This translates into CASSDRWWSTDTQYF.

This clonotype was counted only a few times. The V and J genes are TRBV7-2 and TRBJ1-2, with 7 bases lining up with TRBD1. J gave up 6 bases and V 0 bases, and 7 bases lay outside the gene matches. The CDR3 is 15 amino acids. The germline CDR1 and CDR2 sequences are SGHTA and FQGNSA. The CDR3 is CASSLALDTGDGYTF. CDR3 DNA sequence: TGTGCCAGCAGCTTAGCGCTTGACACAGGGGATGGCTACACCTTC.

This clonotype was seen at least ten times. This chain connects TRBV5-1 to TRBJ1-1, with D tentatively TRBD1 (6 bases). V lost 4 bases to trimming and J lost 3 bases, with 10 bases between them. From germline, CDR1 is SGHRS and CDR2 YFSETQ. There are 13 residues in the CDR3. This chain's CDR3 is CASSRKGDTEAFF. CDR3 DNA sequence: TGCGCCAGCAGCAGAAAGGGGGACACTGAAGCTTTCTTT.

This chain uses TRBV20-1 with TRBJ1-4; D gene ambiguous. The CDR3 has 17 amino acids. Trimming took 0 bases from V and 0 from J, leaving 14 bases between them. CDR1 and CDR2 (germline): DFQATT, SNEGSKA (reference sequence). Here the CDR3 reads CSARDIRSGATNEKLFF. The DNA for the CDR3 is TGCAGTGCTAGAGACATCCGATCAGGAGCAACTAATGAAAAACTGTTTTTT.